Below, one T cell receptor (beta chain) is given with its context. Its antigen is currently unknown. This entry is derived from a study of cytomegalovirus exposure and HLA in healthy donors. General study results and limits: Later analysis suggested links between common viral pathogens and several top significant clusters. CMV serostatus was the sole immune exposure data available.

The PCR contained 60 Vbeta and 13 Jbeta primers. Sequenced by immunoSEQ multiplex PCR; TCRdb stores in-frame clones only, minus some. Of about 130,000 clones listed, around 82% are singletons. CDR3 size: 12 residues. The V and J ends lost 5 bases and 8 bases, in that order; junction bases with no gene match: 3. The germline V gene has CDR1 SGHTA and CDR2 FQGNSA. Donors counted as nominally healthy when sampled, yet unrecorded immune exposures were likely. The chain recombines TRBV7-2 with TRBJ1-2; TRBD1 agrees at 9 bases. The material sequenced was PBMCs. The receptor was derived from a female donor in good health and CMV-seronegative. As DNA, the CDR3 is TGTGCCAGCAGCACGGGACAGGGCGGCTACACCTTC. This sequence encodes CASSTGQGGYTF.